This T cell receptor beta chain stems from a study of blood T cell repertoires in COVID-19. Study-wide background: The United States, Italy and Spain supplied acute and convalescent COVID-19 samples.

Participants reported their clinical history, and cohort assignment relied on those reports. TCRdb keeps only in-frame clones here, not all; method: immunoSEQ multiplex PCR. The profile covers hundreds of thousands of clones, with roughly nine tenths appearing a single time and under 3% taken by the ten largest. CDR3 length: 17 residues. Looked up from germline, CDR1 is LNHDA and CDR2 is SQIVND (reference sequence). The ends lost 7 bases at V and 5 bases at J; junction bases unmatched: 11. Material for sequencing was PBMCs or T cells enriched from blood (not recorded which). The clonotype comes from a woman aged 18-35 years who had recovered from COVID-19. The chain employs TRBV19 and TRBJ1-6; 10 nucleotides align to TRBD1. CDR3 sequence reads: CASTKLGTGADNSPLHF. Written as DNA, the CDR3 is TGTGCCAGTACCAAACTCGGGACAGGGGCAGATAATTCACCCCTCCACTTT.